The 25 T cell receptor beta chains in this list originate from one sample, sequenced in a study of shared clonotypes between healthy human individuals. The protocol was immunoSEQ multiplex PCR, while the TCRdb copy is restricted to in-frame clones and leaves out a portion. The data hold around 480,000 clones, with nearly 80% observed a single time. The sample consisted of PBMCs. Receptors were obtained from a woman aged 40 to 55 in good health. Some clones in this sample may be carry-over from other donors' samples.

As regards this clone: Since a far larger clone is one base different, this is likely a read error. Additional DNA sequences in this sample encode the identical CDR3. This chain connects TRBV10-3 to TRBJ2-3; TRBD1 aligns across 8 bases. V lost 6 bases and J lost 3; bases outside the gene matches: 5. Germline V gene sequence: CDR1 ENHRY, CDR2 SYGVKD. The CDR3 spans 14 residues. CDR3 protein: CAISGTGTTDTQYF. The CDR3 region has the DNA TGTGCCATCAGCGGGACAGGTACAACAGATACGCAGTATTTT.

This chain uses TRBV5-1 with TRBJ2-3, with D maybe TRBD2 (6 bases). This CDR3 is built from 15 residues. V lost 2 bases and J 0 bases, leaving 10 bases between the germline ends. Germline assignment: CDR1 SGHRS and CDR2 YFSETQ. The CDR3 DNA sequence: TGCGCCAGCAGCTTACGGGGGAGAAGCACAGATACGCAGTATTTT. This translates into CASSLRGRSTDTQYF. Filled out from reference TRBV5-1 and TRBJ2-3, the complete variable domain reads KAGVTQTPRYLIKTRGQQVTLSCSPISGHRSVSWYQQTPGQGLQFLFEYFSETQRNKGNFPGRFSGRQFSNSRSEMNVSTLELGDSALYLCASSLRGRSTDTQYFGPGTRLTVL.

For the CDR3, the DNA is TGTGCCAGCAGCTACCGGGACAGGCTTACCGCCGGGGAGCTGTTTTTT. It translates to CASSYRDRLTAGELFF. The chain uses TRBV7-2 and TRBJ2-2, with 8 bases lining up with TRBD1. CDR1 SGHTA and CDR2 FQGNSA come from the germline V gene. V lost 4 bases, J lost 6 bases, and 10 bases stayed unmatched. The CDR3 spans 16 residues.

This chain's CDR3 is CARPRGGGGYTF. The CDR3 DNA sequence: TGTGCCCGTCCGCGGGGGGGCGGTGGCTACACCTTC. V is TRBV21-1 and J is TRBJ1-2. TRBV21-1 is listed as a pseudogene. The CDR3 length is 12 residues.

This chain uses TRBV29-1 with TRBJ2-3; 10 nucleotides line up with TRBD1. The J segment lost 0 bases and the V segment lost 7 bases, leaving 4 bases of the junction unmatched. The CDR3 is 14 residues long. The germline gives CDR1 SQVTM, CDR2 ANQGSEA. For the CDR3, the DNA is TGCAGCGACATGGGACAGGGGAGCACAGATACGCAGTATTTT. It yields the protein CSDMGQGSTDTQYF.

The table lists this clone with a few counts. Other DNA variants within this sample encode the same CDR3. This CDR3 reads CASSLTDTQYF. The CDR3 DNA follows: TGTGCCAGCAGCTTAACAGATACGCAGTATTTT. The chain employs TRBV7-9 and TRBJ2-3; no reliable D call. Germline V lookup: CDR1 SEHNR, CDR2 FQNEAQ (reference sequence). V was cut by 2 bases and J by 3 bases, with 0 bases left in between. This CDR3 is built from 11 residues.

The J gene is TRBJ2-5, the V gene TRBV27, with D possibly TRBD1 on 6 matching bases. Trimming pared 3 bases from V and 2 bases from J, leaving 10 bases between. The CDR3 covers 14 residues. In germline, CDR1 is MNHEY, CDR2 SMNVEV (reference sequence). CDR3 coding DNA: TGTGCCAGCAGTTTGGCCGGGACACAAGAGACCCAGTACTTC. Its translation: CASSLAGTQETQYF.

The chain is built from TRBV12-5 and TRBJ2-1, with 8 bases fitting TRBD2. Germline CDR1 is LGHNT and CDR2 is FRNRAP. The CDR3 extends over 15 amino acids. Trimming took 6 bases from V and 7 from J; bases not matched to a gene: 11. CDR3 nucleotides: TGTGCTAGTGGGCCCGGAAGCGGGAGATATAATGAGCAGTTCTTC. It translates to CASGPGSGRYNEQFF. Using reference TRBV12-5 and TRBJ2-1 for the parts outside the CDR3, the full variable domain is DARVTQTPRHKVTEMGQEVTMRCQPILGHNTVFWYRQTMMQGLELLAYFRNRAPLDDSGMPKDRFSAEMPDATLATLKIQPSEPRDSAVYFCASGPGSGRYNEQFFGPGTRLTVL.

This clone was seen more than once but under ten times. This chain joins TRBV30 and TRBJ1-2; D is unclear. Germline V lookup: CDR1 GTSNPN, CDR2 SVGIG (reference sequence). CDR3 size: 16 residues. V was clipped by 4 bases and J by 4 bases, with 22 bases between them. This chain's CDR3 is CAWTKWAAGHIYGYTF. CDR3 nucleotides: TGTGCCTGGACCAAGTGGGCCGCAGGTCATATCTATGGCTACACCTTC. Based on the CDR3 plus reference TRBV30 and TRBJ1-2, the full variable domain is SQTIHQWPATLVQPVGSPLSLECTVEGTSNPNLYWYRQAAGRGLQLLFYSVGIGQISSEVPQNLSASRPQDRQFILSSKKLLLSDSGFYLCAWTKWAAGHIYGYTFGSGTRLTVV.

The chain joins TRBV2 to TRBJ2-7; a possible D gene is TRBD2 (5 bases). Between the trimmed V and J ends, which lost 4 bases and 6 bases, there was a span of 16 bases. This CDR3 is 14 amino acids long. Germline V gives CDR1 SNHLY, CDR2 FYNNEI. The CDR3 DNA follows: TGTGCCAGCAGTGGCGACGGGGTACCTGGCGAGCAGTACTTC. Translating gives CASSGDGVPGEQYF. The full variable domain, completed using reference TRBV2 and TRBJ2-7, is EPEVTQTPSHQVTQMGQEVILRCVPISNHLYFYWYRQILGQKVEFLVSFYNNEISEKSEIFDDQFSVERPDGSNFTLKIRSTKLEDSAMYFCASSGDGVPGEQYFGPGTRLTVT.

The chain couples TRBV19 to TRBJ2-5; TRBD2 agrees at 7 bases. Germline loops: CDR1 LNHDA, CDR2 SQIVND (reference sequence). The CDR3 is 15 residues long. The J segment lost 2 bases and the V segment lost 7 bases, leaving 10 bases of the junction unmatched. CDR3 region: CASTGTNDEQETQYF. Written as DNA, the CDR3 is TGTGCCAGTACCGGGACTAACGACGAGCAAGAGACCCAGTACTTC.

The rearrangement joins TRBV28 to TRBJ1-5, with TRBD1 as a possible D gene (5 bases). The CDR3 has 12 residues. Germline V gives CDR1 MDHEN, CDR2 SYDVKM. V lost 7 bases, J lost 7 bases, and 11 bases lay in between. In DNA form, the CDR3 reads TGTGCCAGCACCAAGGGGTTCCAGCCCCAGCATTTT. Translating it yields CASTKGFQPQHF.

The rearrangement uses TRBV11-2 and TRBJ2-1, with D tentatively TRBD1 (5 bases). This CDR3 comprises 15 residues. CDR1 SGHAT and CDR2 FQNNGV come from the germline V gene. V was shortened by 5 bases and J by 1 base, with 12 bases between the two germline ends. The CDR3 loop reads CASSGRQRSYNEQFF. Here the CDR3 DNA reads TGTGCCAGCAGCGGACGACAGAGATCCTACAATGAGCAGTTCTTC.

The V call is TRBV27, the J call TRBJ2-3; 9 positions match TRBD2. The CDR3 loop spans 15 amino acids. The V segment lost 3 bases and the J segment 6 bases; nucleotides outside the gene matches: 7. The germline V gene encodes CDR1 MNHEY and CDR2 SMNVEV (reference sequence). The CDR3 DNA reads TGTGCCAGCAGTTTTCGCGGGAGGGCCCTGGATACGCAGTATTTT. Amino acid sequence: CASSFRGRALDTQYF.

This clone was recorded once. The chain employs TRBV6-1 and TRBJ2-5, with a tentative D call TRBD1 (6 bases). The J call may be mistaken, given a closer DNA end match to TRBJ2-7. This CDR3 has 14 residues. In germline, CDR1 is MNHNS, CDR2 SASEGT. Here the CDR3 reads CASNNPGTPYEQYF. In DNA form, the CDR3 reads TGTGCCAGCAACAACCCCGGGACACCCTACGAGCAGTACTTC.

This clone was counted once. The chain couples TRBV6-1 to TRBJ2-7; 7 bases are shared with TRBD2. The CDR3 runs to 12 residues. Trimming removed 8 bases from V and 6 bases from J; junction bases left unmatched: 7. CDR1 is MNHNS and CDR2 is SASEGT in the germline V gene. Here the CDR3 reads CASRDYSSEQYF. In nucleotides, the CDR3 is TGTGCCAGCCGGGACTACAGCTCCGAGCAGTACTTC.

The chain has TRBV5-1 and TRBJ2-7; no definite D call. Per the germline V gene, CDR1 is SGHRS and CDR2 is YFSETQ. V was trimmed by 1 base and J by 0 bases, leaving 8 bases between them. The CDR3 consists of 14 residues. CDR3 in DNA: TGCGCCAGCAGCTTGTGGGGAACCTCCTACGAGCAGTACTTC. Translated: CASSLWGTSYEQYF.

This clone has just a few counts. The chain joins TRBV19 to TRBJ2-5; D tentatively fits TRBD1 or TRBD2 (6 bases each). The CDR3 has 15 residues. V lost 3 bases and J 1 base, leaving 12 bases between the germline ends. CDR1 LNHDA and CDR2 SQIVND come from the germline V gene (reference sequence). The chain's CDR3 is CASSMDPGAQETQYF. The CDR3 nucleotides are TGTGCCAGTAGTATGGATCCGGGGGCCCAAGAGACCCAGTACTTC.

J is TRBJ2-7 and V is TRBV10-3; tentatively, D is TRBD1 (5 bases). This CDR3 has 15 amino acids. Germline V lookup: CDR1 ENHRY, CDR2 SYGVKD. Trimming took 5 bases from V and 2 from J, leaving 16 bases between them. For the CDR3, the DNA is TGTGCCATCAGTAAGGACAAAAACAATCCCTACGAGCAGTACTTC. Amino acid sequence: CAISKDKNNPYEQYF.

This chain links TRBV28 with TRBJ1-1; the D gene is possibly TRBD1 (5 bases). This CDR3 spans 19 amino acids. Germline CDR1 reads MDHEN; CDR2 reads SYDVKM. V gave up 1 base and J gave up 0 bases, with 21 bases separating them. CDR3 nucleotides: TGTGCCAGCAGTTTATTATTCGGGCAGGCCGGGGGATTGAACACTGAAGCTTTCTTT. Translating it yields CASSLLFGQAGGLNTEAFF.

In its sample, this clone was seen once. V gene TRBV7-9 combines with J gene TRBJ2-1, with no clear D. The germline V and J ends were trimmed by 1 base and 3 bases, with 10 bases remaining between them. The CDR3 is made up of 15 amino acids. CDR1 and CDR2 (germline): SEHNR, FQNEAQ (reference sequence). The CDR3 sequence: CASSLGRSLYNEQFF. The CDR3 coding sequence is TGTGCCAGCAGCTTAGGGCGGAGTCTCTACAATGAGCAGTTCTTC.

V is TRBV7-2 and J is TRBJ2-7; 15 bases map to TRBD2. The CDR3 spans 16 residues. The germline CDR1 and CDR2 sequences are SGHTA and FQGNSA. With 5 bases clipped from V and 5 bases from J, the junction kept 7 bases outside the gene matches. This CDR3 is CASSPYGLAGGNEQYF. The CDR3 bases are TGTGCCAGCAGCCCTTACGGACTAGCGGGAGGGAACGAGCAGTACTTC.

The chain uses TRBV7-9 and TRBJ2-7; 7 positions match TRBD2. The V segment lost 3 bases and the J segment 7 bases; nucleotides outside the gene matches: 12. CDR1 is SEHNR and CDR2 is FQNEAQ in the germline V gene (reference sequence). This CDR3 is 15 amino acids long. The CDR3 nucleotides are TGTGCCAGCAGCTTGGGTGGCGGGAGCATAAAAGAGCAGTACTTC. Translating it yields CASSLGGGSIKEQYF. Supplemented by reference TRBV7-9 and TRBJ2-7, the full variable domain reads DTGVSQNPRHKITKRGQNVTFRCDPISEHNRLYWYRQTLGQGPEFLTYFQNEAQLEKSRLLSDRFSAERPKGSFSTLEIQRTEQGDSAMYLCASSLGGGSIKEQYFGPGTRLTVT.

The rearrangement links TRBV28 to TRBJ2-1; 7 bases fit TRBD1. This CDR3 region has 14 residues. Trimming removed 7 bases from V and 8 bases from J; junction bases left unmatched: 11. Germline V gene sequence: CDR1 MDHEN, CDR2 SYDVKM. CDR3 loop: CASNTGAPLDEQFF. The DNA for the CDR3 is TGTGCCAGCAATACAGGGGCCCCCTTGGATGAGCAGTTCTTC.

This chain links TRBV5-4 with TRBJ2-3; D possibly matches TRBD1 or TRBD2 (5 bases each). The CDR3 sequence is 16 residues long. Germline V lookup: CDR1 SGHNT, CDR2 YYREEE (reference sequence). Trimming removed 1 base at V and 1 base at J, with 13 bases between. CDR3 amino acids: CASSLKVQGGTDTQYF. The CDR3 DNA reads TGTGCCAGCAGCTTGAAAGTTCAGGGAGGCACAGATACGCAGTATTTT.